This is a list of T cell receptor beta chains from one sample in a study of cytomegalovirus exposure and HLA in healthy donors. Sequenced by immunoSEQ multiplex PCR; TCRdb stores in-frame clones only, minus some. Here the sample spans about 180,000 clones, 82% being singletons. The specimen was PBMCs. Receptors originate from a man in his forties in good health and CMV-seronegative. Both conserved end residues are part of each CDR3. The D gene is left open where the match is weak. Size tells how often a clone was seen (once, few, many) or the class of an expanded clone, and some rows leave it out.

>TRBD1|TRBV27|-|TRBJ1-2
TGTGCCAGCAGTTTAACAGGGGGCGTAGGGGTGGATGGCTACACCTTC
CASSLTGGVGVDGYTF
>-|TRBV29-1|-|TRBJ2-1
TGCAGCGCCCTAGCGAATGAGCAGTTCTTC
CSALANEQFF
>TRBD1|TRBV6-5|-|TRBJ2-5
TGTGCCAGCGTTGGACCGGGACAGGGACGAGAGACCCAGTACTTC
CASVGPGQGRETQYF
>-|TRBV6-1|-|TRBJ2-5
TGTGCCAGCAGACAGGGTTTTCTGGAGACCCAGTACTTC
CASRQGFLETQYF
>-|TRBV5-8|-|TRBJ1-3
TGTGCCAGCAGACGCCAGTTTAACACCATATATTTT
CASRRQFNTIYF
>TRBD2|TRBV7-2|-|TRBJ2-3
TGTGCCAGCAGGCCCATAGGAGGGCGACTAGCGGGAACAGATACGCAGTATTTT
CASRPIGGRLAGTDTQYF
>-|TRBV4-2|-|TRBJ1-1
TGTGCCAGCACCCCGCGGAACAGGGTGTCCACTGAAGCTTTCTTT
CASTPRNRVSTEAFF
>-|TRBV4-2|few|TRBJ1-1
TGTGCCAGCAGCCAATATAGGAACACTGAAGCTTTCTTT
CASSQYRNTEAFF
>-|TRBV5-1|-|TRBJ2-3
TGCGCCAGCAGCTTGAATGCAGGGACAGATACGCAGTATTTT
CASSLNAGTDTQYF
>-|TRBV1|-|TRBJ2-1
TGCACCAGCAGCCAATCTTGGTCCAGCTCCTACAATGAGCAGTTCTTC
CTSSQSWSSSYNEQFF
>TRBD2|TRBV5-4|-|TRBJ2-1
TGTGCCAGCAGCTTGGCCTTCGGCGGGAGTAATGAGCAGTTCTTC
CASSLAFGGSNEQFF
>-|TRBV10-3|-|TRBJ2-1
TGTGCCATCAGTTTTAGCGTCGACAATGAGCAGTTCTTC
CAISFSVDNEQFF
>TRBD2|TRBV7-3|-|TRBJ2-3
TGTGCCAGCAGCCCCAGCGGGAGTGGAGATACGCAGTATTTT
CASSPSGSGDTQYF
>-|TRBV2|-|TRBJ1-4
TGTGCCAGCAAGGGAACCGGACAGCTCGGGGAAAAACTGTTTTTT
CASKGTGQLGEKLFF
>-|TRBV18|-|TRBJ2-3
TGTGCCAGCTCACCCGAGAGGAGTAGCACAGATACGCAGTATTTT
CASSPERSSTDTQYF
>-|TRBV30|-|TRBJ1-5
TGTGCCTGGAGTGTACGGGGAGGGGGGTACCAGCCCCAGCATTTT
CAWSVRGGGYQPQHF
>-|TRBV28|few|TRBJ2-7
TGTGCCAGCAGTTATCAGGGTGTGGGAATTCCAACCTACGAGCAGTACTTC
CASSYQGVGIPTYEQYF
>-|TRBV6-5|-|TRBJ1-2
TGTGCCAGCAGCCCGATGGGGGGGGCGGTCTATGGCTACACCTTC
CASSPMGGAVYGYTF
>TRBD2|TRBV5-4|-|TRBJ2-5
TGTGCCAGCAGCCCCGGGGCTAGCGGGTGGGAGACCCAGTACTTC
CASSPGASGWETQYF
>-|TRBV4-1|-|TRBJ1-4
TGCGCCAGCAGCCAAGATCAAGGGACAAACGAAAAACTGTTTTTT
CASSQDQGTNEKLFF
>-|TRBV4-3|-|TRBJ1-6
TGCGCCAGCAGCCAAGAGTTGGGAGGGTCCTATAATTCACCCCTCCACTTT
CASSQELGGSYNSPLHF
>TRBD1|TRBV29-1|-|TRBJ1-2
TGCAGCGTTGAAGGGGGTACGGGACAGGGGAGGGCAGGCTACACCTTC
CSVEGGTGQGRAGYTF
>-|TRBV7-9|few|TRBJ2-6
TGTGCCAGCAGCTTAGGGGGCGGGGCCAACGTCCTGACTTTC
CASSLGGGANVLTF
>-|TRBV2|-|TRBJ1-1
TGTGCCAGCATTGCGATGATTCAGGGAACTGAAGCTTTCTTT
CASIAMIQGTEAFF
>TRBD1|TRBV7-2|-|TRBJ1-1
TGTGCCAGCAGCTTACTACAGGGGATCGCTGAAGCTTTCTTT
CASSLLQGIAEAFF
>TRBD1|TRBV6-1|-|TRBJ1-1
TGTGCCAGCAGGAGGGACAGGGAGGCTGAAGCTTTCTTT
CASRRDREAEAFF
>-|TRBV6-6|-|TRBJ2-7
TGTGCCAGCAGTTACCGAGCGGACCTCTACGAGCAGTACTTC
CASSYRADLYEQYF
>-|TRBV4-1|-|TRBJ1-2
TGCGCCAGCAGCCCCACACAGGGAAGCTATGGCTACACCTTC
CASSPTQGSYGYTF
>TRBD1|TRBV15|few|TRBJ2-5
TGTGCCACCAGCAGAGAGTGGGGACAGGGCGTGAAGACCCAGTACTTC
CATSREWGQGVKTQYF
>TRBD1|TRBV7-9|-|TRBJ2-3
TGTGCCAGCAGCTCCGTTACCGGGACAGGGGGCCATGATACGCAGTATTTT
CASSSVTGTGGHDTQYF
>TRBD2|TRBV9|-|TRBJ2-1
TGTGCCAGCACCTCTAGCGGGAGGTATGAGCAGTTCTTC
CASTSSGRYEQFF